Listed here are 25 T cell receptor beta chains from one sample, sequenced in a study of cytomegalovirus exposure and HLA in healthy donors. The primer mix had 60 Vbeta and 13 Jbeta primers. The assay was immunoSEQ multiplex PCR, and TCRdb's table has in-frame clones only and misses some. The table shows approximately 290,000 clones, with approximately 80% occurring only once. Sequencing was performed on PBMCs. These receptors were collected from a girl aged 2 to 9 in good health and CMV-seronegative.

This clone was counted only a few times. J is TRBJ2-5 and V is TRBV15; D possibly corresponds to TRBD1 (5 bases). CDR3 size: 15 residues. Germline V CDR1 and CDR2: LNHNV, YYDKDF (reference sequence). The V end was cut by 0 bases, the J end by 3 bases, with 11 bases between. CDR3 region: CATSRDYTREETQYF. The DNA for the CDR3 is TGTGCCACCAGCAGAGATTACACCAGGGAAGAGACCCAGTACTTC.

The genes are TRBV6-5 and TRBJ1-6; the D is unclear. V lost 0 bases, J lost 6 bases, and 9 bases lay in between. Germline CDR1 and CDR2: MNHEY and SVGAGI. The CDR3 loop spans 15 amino acids. CDR3 DNA sequence: TGTGCCAGCAGTTACTCGGGCGTTGGTAATTCACCCCTCCACTTT. Protein: CASSYSGVGNSPLHF.

The chain has TRBV6-5 and TRBJ1-1, with a possible D match to TRBD1 (6 bases). Germline lookup yields CDR1 MNHEY and CDR2 SVGAGI. The CDR3 sequence is 14 residues long. V was cut by 6 bases and J by 6 bases, with 17 bases left in between. The CDR3: CASRITGYFAEAFF. CDR3 bases: TGTGCCAGCAGGATCACAGGGTACTTCGCTGAAGCTTTCTTT.

As to this clone: Relative to the germline gene, one junction end is altered; a read error may explain this. V and J are TRBV7-9 and TRBJ1-1; D is uncertain. The CDR3 loop spans 12 amino acids. Germline V gene data show CDR1 as SEHNR and CDR2 as FQNEAQ (reference sequence). This CDR3 is CSSPQLNTEAFF. The CDR3, as DNA: TGTTCCAGCCCCCAATTGAACACTGAAGCTTTCTTT.

The rearrangement uses TRBV10-3 and TRBJ2-7; 8 bases match TRBD1. Trimming cost V 3 bases and J 5 bases; bases outside gene matches: 3. Germline V gives CDR1 ENHRY, CDR2 SYGVKD. This CDR3 has 13 residues. CDR3 protein: CAISDRGPDEQYF. Written as DNA, the CDR3 is TGTGCCATCAGTGACAGGGGGCCTGACGAGCAGTACTTC.

The chain employs TRBV27 and TRBJ2-5; 8 bases are a match to TRBD1. The J call may be incorrect, as the DNA end agrees better with TRBJ2-7. Germline CDR1 and CDR2: MNHEY and SMNVEV (reference sequence). The CDR3 totals 14 residues. The CDR3 is CASSFSRGPYEQYF. CDR3 DNA: TGTGCCAGCAGTTTTAGCAGGGGGCCCTACGAGCAGTACTTC.

J is TRBJ1-5 and V is TRBV30; 7 bases agree with TRBD1. CDR1 is GTSNPN, CDR2 SVGIG, per germline (reference sequence). Unmatched junction bases numbered 10, after V lost 5 bases and J lost 6 bases. This CDR3 has 14 amino acids. The CDR3 loop reads CAWGRDRPGQPQHF. CDR3 sequence (DNA): TGTGCCTGGGGACGGGACAGACCTGGTCAGCCCCAGCATTTT.

J is TRBJ2-7 and V is TRBV27; 7 bases align to TRBD2. Per germline, CDR1 MNHEY and CDR2 SMNVEV (reference sequence). V lost 6 bases, J lost 6 bases, and 14 bases stayed unmatched. The CDR3 length is 15 residues. The CDR3, as DNA: TGTGCCAGCAGGACCCTAGCGGAAGCGGTTCGCGAGCAGTACTTC. It specifies CASRTLAEAVREQYF.

V and J are TRBV5-6 and TRBJ2-7; D might be TRBD2 (6 bases). The CDR3 spans 15 residues. From germline, CDR1 is SGHDT and CDR2 YYEEEE. The V end was cut by 0 bases, the J end by 2 bases, with 12 bases between. The CDR3 here is CASSLELGRPYEQYF. For the CDR3, the DNA is TGTGCCAGCAGCTTGGAGCTAGGGAGGCCCTACGAGCAGTACTTC.

This clone was seen just once. V usage is TRBV29-1 and J usage is TRBJ2-1; weak D call: TRBD2 (5 bases). The CDR3 is 11 residues long. The germline V gene has CDR1 SQVTM and CDR2 ANQGSEA. V was clipped by 5 bases and J by 6 bases, with 8 bases between them. This chain's CDR3 is CSVLRVNEQFF. CDR3 sequence (DNA): TGCAGCGTTCTGAGGGTCAATGAGCAGTTCTTC.

The chain links TRBV10-3 to TRBJ2-3; TRBD2 aligns across 11 bases. V lost 6 bases to trimming and J lost 4 bases; unmatched junction nucleotides: 12. The germline V gene encodes CDR1 ENHRY and CDR2 SYGVKD. CDR3 length: 17 residues. The CDR3 region is CAIRAPLAGGPADTQYF. The CDR3 DNA follows: TGTGCCATCAGAGCCCCTTTAGCGGGGGGGCCAGCAGATACGCAGTATTTT.

The chain has TRBV11-1 and TRBJ2-1, with 8 bases fitting TRBD2. V was clipped by 1 base and J by 4 bases; unmatched bases: 3. This CDR3 has 15 residues. Germline-derived CDR1 and CDR2 are SGHAT and FQDESV (reference sequence). Written as DNA, the CDR3 is TGTGCCAGCAGCTTAGTAGCGGGGCTTTACAATGAGCAGTTCTTC. Protein: CASSLVAGLYNEQFF.

This clone has a handful of counts. The chain has TRBV2 and TRBJ1-2; tentatively, D is TRBD1 (5 bases). Trimming shortened V by 1 base and J by 2 bases, and 8 bases separated the two germline ends. The CDR3 runs 14 residues. Germline V lookup: CDR1 SNHLY, CDR2 FYNNEI. The chain's CDR3 is CASSEGQLNYGYTF. The CDR3, as DNA: TGTGCCAGCAGTGAAGGACAGCTCAACTATGGCTACACCTTC.

This chain connects TRBV7-3 to TRBJ2-5; 16 nucleotides match TRBD2. Germline V lookup: CDR1 SGHTA, CDR2 FQGTGA. V lost 5 bases, J lost 4 bases, and 4 bases stayed unmatched. CDR3 length: 16 residues. DNA for the CDR3: TGTGCCAGCAGCACGGGACTAGCGGGAGGGTCAGAGACCCAGTACTTC. This translates into CASSTGLAGGSETQYF.

This chain uses TRBV5-1 with TRBJ1-6; D perhaps matches TRBD1 (6 bases). V lost 0 bases, J lost 6 bases, and 13 bases lay in between. The CDR3 totals 16 residues. Germline-derived CDR1 and CDR2 are SGHRS and YFSETQ. The CDR3 region has the DNA TGCGCCAGCAGCTTGGGAAATACAGGGACTAATTCACCCCTCCACTTT. Translating it yields CASSLGNTGTNSPLHF.

The chain employs TRBV30 and TRBJ1-5, with a possible D match to TRBD1 (6 bases). Germline lookup yields CDR1 GTSNPN and CDR2 SVGIG (reference sequence). Trimming left V 2 bases short and J 3 bases short, with 8 bases between. The CDR3 runs to 13 residues. CDR3 sequence: CAWSPGVNQPQHF. In DNA, the CDR3 is TGTGCCTGGAGTCCAGGGGTCAATCAGCCCCAGCATTTT.

The rearrangement uses TRBV5-8 and TRBJ1-1; possibly TRBD1 for D (6 bases). V dropped 0 bases and J dropped 4 bases, with 13 bases sitting between them. There are 15 residues in the CDR3. Germline values: CDR1 SGHTS, CDR2 YDEGEE. The DNA of the CDR3 is TGTGCCAGCAGCTTGGTGGACCAGGGGCGCACTGAAGCTTTCTTT. The encoded protein is CASSLVDQGRTEAFF. The full variable domain, its missing parts supplied by reference TRBV5-8 and TRBJ1-1, is EAGVTQSPTHLIKTRGQQATLRCSPISGHTSVYWYQQALGLGLQFLLWYDEGEERNRGNFPPRFSGRQFPNYSSELNVNALELEDSALYLCASSLVDQGRTEAFFGQGTRLTVV.

V and J are TRBV7-8 and TRBJ2-7, with 8 bases aligning to TRBD2. Germline V lookup: CDR1 SGHVS, CDR2 FQNEAQ. V was clipped by 3 bases and J by 7 bases; unmatched bases: 17. The CDR3 has 17 residues. The CDR3: CASSFTEVAGWLGEQYF. The CDR3 coding sequence is TGTGCCAGCAGCTTCACAGAGGTAGCGGGGTGGCTCGGGGAGCAGTACTTC.

The genes are TRBV29-1 and TRBJ2-6, with TRBD1 identical over 8 bases. The V gene's germline CDR1 is SQVTM and CDR2 ANQGSEA. The CDR3 length is 17 residues. After removal of 5 bases from V and 1 base from J, the junction contained 10 bases not matched to a gene. This chain's CDR3 is CSVTADRVKSGANVLTF. In nucleotides, the CDR3 is TGCAGCGTTACAGCGGACAGGGTAAAGTCTGGGGCCAACGTCCTGACTTTC.

Of note for this clone: A read error may account for a junction end that differs from germline. V is TRBV7-9 and J is TRBJ2-7; D possibly corresponds to TRBD2 (6 bases). The CDR3 sequence is 15 residues long. The V gene's germline CDR1 is SEHNR and CDR2 FQNEAQ (reference sequence). CDR3 loop: CSSSLDQRVSYEQYF. DNA of the CDR3: TGTTCCAGCAGCTTAGACCAGCGGGTATCCTACGAGCAGTACTTC.

V is TRBV7-3 and J is TRBJ2-1, with TRBD2 identical over 8 bases. Trimming removed 4 bases from V and 4 bases from J; junction bases left unmatched: 12. The CDR3 length is 17 residues. CDR1 and CDR2 (germline): SGHTA, FQGTGA. This CDR3 is CASSSGLVLGGYNEQFF. In nucleotides, the CDR3 is TGTGCCAGCAGCTCGGGACTAGTCCTAGGGGGATACAATGAGCAGTTCTTC.

This clone has a single count. V is TRBV2 and J is TRBJ2-5, with D perhaps TRBD2 (6 bases). The J call is doubtful: the DNA matches TRBJ2-7 better. The germline CDR1 and CDR2 sequences are SNHLY and FYNNEI. There are 15 residues in the CDR3. The DNA of the CDR3 is TGTGCCAGCACGTCTGGGGGGATTAGCTCCTACGAGCAGTACTTC. Protein product: CASTSGGISSYEQYF.

The V and J genes are TRBV6-1 and TRBJ2-7; TRBD1 agrees at 12 bases. The CDR3 has 20 residues. V shed 1 base and J 2 bases; nucleotides not matched to a gene: 15. Germline-derived CDR1 and CDR2 are MNHNS and SASEGT. The CDR3 here is CASSEGGVGQGALLTYEQYF. The CDR3 DNA follows: TGTGCCAGCAGTGAAGGAGGTGTGGGACAGGGGGCGTTACTGACCTACGAGCAGTACTTC.

The chain employs TRBV2 and TRBJ1-2; no clear D. Germline V lookup: CDR1 SNHLY, CDR2 FYNNEI. V was trimmed by 11 bases and J by 2 bases, leaving 24 bases between them. The length of the CDR3 is 16 residues. CDR3 amino acids: CASPAGVRLLNYGYTF. The DNA for the CDR3 is TGTGCCTCACCAGCCGGAGTACGGCTCTTGAACTATGGCTACACCTTC.

The genes are TRBV2 and TRBJ2-7, with 8 bases matching TRBD1. Looked up from germline, CDR1 is SNHLY and CDR2 is FYNNEI. The trim removed 8 bases at V and 6 bases at J, leaving 9 bases unmatched. The CDR3 spans 13 residues. CDR3 sequence (DNA): TGTGCCAGCGGATACCAGGGGGCCGTCGAGCAGTACTTC. Residues: CASGYQGAVEQYF.